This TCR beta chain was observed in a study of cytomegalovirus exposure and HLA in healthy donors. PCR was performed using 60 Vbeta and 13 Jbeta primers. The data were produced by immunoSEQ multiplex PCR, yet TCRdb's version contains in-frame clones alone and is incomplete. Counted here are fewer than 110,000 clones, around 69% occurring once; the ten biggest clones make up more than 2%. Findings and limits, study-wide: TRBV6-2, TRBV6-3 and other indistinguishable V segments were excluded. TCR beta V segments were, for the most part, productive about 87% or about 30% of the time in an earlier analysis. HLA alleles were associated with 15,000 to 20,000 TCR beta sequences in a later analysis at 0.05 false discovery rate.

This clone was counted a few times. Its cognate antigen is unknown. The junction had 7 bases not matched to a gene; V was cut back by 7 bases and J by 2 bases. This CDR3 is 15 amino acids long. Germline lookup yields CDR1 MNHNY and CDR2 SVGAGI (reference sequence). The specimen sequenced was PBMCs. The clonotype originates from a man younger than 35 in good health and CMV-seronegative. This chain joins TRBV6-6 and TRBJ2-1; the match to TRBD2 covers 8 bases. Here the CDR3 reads CASIMTSVPYNEQFF. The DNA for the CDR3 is TGTGCCAGCATCATGACTAGCGTCCCCTACAATGAGCAGTTCTTC.